The 4 T cell receptor beta chains given below trace back to one sample, sequenced in a study of early T cells in non-severe SARS-CoV-2 infection. Each CDR3 protein is one row after TCRdb ran MiXCR on the 5' RACE reads. The sample has tens of thousands of distinct CDR3 sequences, roughly 10% seen once. The source was whole blood, collected at baseline. The receptors originated from an adult who was a healthcare worker with PCR-confirmed SARS-CoV-2 infection or an uninfected control (not recorded which).

This clonotype has only a few counts. The V and J genes are TRBV7-6 and TRBJ2-2; 7 bases fit TRBD2. Germline values: CDR1 SGHVS, CDR2 FNYEAQ. After removal of 6 bases from V and 7 bases from J, the junction contained 17 bases not matched to a gene. This CDR3 spans 17 amino acids. As DNA, the CDR3 is TGTGCCAGCAGTCGACGGCCGACTAGCCTTCAAGGCGGGGAGCTGTTTTTT. Its translation is CASSRRPTSLQGGELFF.

The V gene is TRBV9, the J gene TRBJ1-2; D is perhaps TRBD1 (6 bases). This CDR3 is 13 amino acids long. Between the trimmed V and J ends, which lost 0 bases and 5 bases, there was a span of 8 bases. Germline loops: CDR1 SGDLS, CDR2 YYNGEE. Here the CDR3 reads CASSVEGHYGYTF. The CDR3 bases are TGTGCCAGCAGCGTAGAGGGACATTATGGCTACACCTTC.

A remark on this clonotype: The junction and the germline gene differ at one end; a read error may be behind it. The genes are TRBV7-2 and TRBJ1-3; D unresolved. Germline V gene data show CDR1 as SGHTA and CDR2 as FQGNSA. The CDR3 loop spans 18 amino acids. The chain's CDR3 is CANSLFPPGFHSGNTIYF. CDR3 in DNA: TGTGCCAACAGCTTATTTCCTCCGGGGTTCCACTCTGGAAACACCATATATTTT.

V is TRBV6-5 and J is TRBJ2-7, with D hard to call. The germline CDR1 and CDR2 sequences are MNHEY and SVGAGI. This CDR3 contains 12 residues. Trimming left V 6 bases short and J 5 bases short, with 11 bases between. CDR3 residues: CASRNTKDEQYF. DNA for the CDR3: TGTGCCAGCAGAAATACGAAGGACGAGCAGTACTTC.